This T cell receptor (beta chain) was captured in a study of breast tumors, draining lymph nodes, adjacent tissues. Using its own MiXCR run on the multiplex PCR reads, TCRdb lists one record per CDR3 protein. The data contain about 140,000 distinct CDR3 sequences, about 33% of them singletons. Samples came from axillary lymph nodes draining the breast cancer. Study-wide points: Compared with lymph nodes, tumors were less diverse; compared with nontumor tissue, more.

Comment on this clonotype: Its cognate antigen is unknown. Germline and junction disagree at one end, which may indicate a read error.

The sequence was collected from a female donor with breast cancer. Some clones in this sample may be carry-over from other donors' samples. Sample: axillary lymph node tissue.

CDR3 bases: TGTGCCACCAGCAGACCTACAGAGACAGATACGCGGTATTTT. Protein product: CATSRPTETDTRYF. The V gene is TRBV15, the J gene TRBJ2-3; a possible D gene is TRBD1 (5 bases). The CDR3 sequence is 14 residues long. CDR1 LNHNV and CDR2 YYDKDF come from the germline V gene (reference sequence).